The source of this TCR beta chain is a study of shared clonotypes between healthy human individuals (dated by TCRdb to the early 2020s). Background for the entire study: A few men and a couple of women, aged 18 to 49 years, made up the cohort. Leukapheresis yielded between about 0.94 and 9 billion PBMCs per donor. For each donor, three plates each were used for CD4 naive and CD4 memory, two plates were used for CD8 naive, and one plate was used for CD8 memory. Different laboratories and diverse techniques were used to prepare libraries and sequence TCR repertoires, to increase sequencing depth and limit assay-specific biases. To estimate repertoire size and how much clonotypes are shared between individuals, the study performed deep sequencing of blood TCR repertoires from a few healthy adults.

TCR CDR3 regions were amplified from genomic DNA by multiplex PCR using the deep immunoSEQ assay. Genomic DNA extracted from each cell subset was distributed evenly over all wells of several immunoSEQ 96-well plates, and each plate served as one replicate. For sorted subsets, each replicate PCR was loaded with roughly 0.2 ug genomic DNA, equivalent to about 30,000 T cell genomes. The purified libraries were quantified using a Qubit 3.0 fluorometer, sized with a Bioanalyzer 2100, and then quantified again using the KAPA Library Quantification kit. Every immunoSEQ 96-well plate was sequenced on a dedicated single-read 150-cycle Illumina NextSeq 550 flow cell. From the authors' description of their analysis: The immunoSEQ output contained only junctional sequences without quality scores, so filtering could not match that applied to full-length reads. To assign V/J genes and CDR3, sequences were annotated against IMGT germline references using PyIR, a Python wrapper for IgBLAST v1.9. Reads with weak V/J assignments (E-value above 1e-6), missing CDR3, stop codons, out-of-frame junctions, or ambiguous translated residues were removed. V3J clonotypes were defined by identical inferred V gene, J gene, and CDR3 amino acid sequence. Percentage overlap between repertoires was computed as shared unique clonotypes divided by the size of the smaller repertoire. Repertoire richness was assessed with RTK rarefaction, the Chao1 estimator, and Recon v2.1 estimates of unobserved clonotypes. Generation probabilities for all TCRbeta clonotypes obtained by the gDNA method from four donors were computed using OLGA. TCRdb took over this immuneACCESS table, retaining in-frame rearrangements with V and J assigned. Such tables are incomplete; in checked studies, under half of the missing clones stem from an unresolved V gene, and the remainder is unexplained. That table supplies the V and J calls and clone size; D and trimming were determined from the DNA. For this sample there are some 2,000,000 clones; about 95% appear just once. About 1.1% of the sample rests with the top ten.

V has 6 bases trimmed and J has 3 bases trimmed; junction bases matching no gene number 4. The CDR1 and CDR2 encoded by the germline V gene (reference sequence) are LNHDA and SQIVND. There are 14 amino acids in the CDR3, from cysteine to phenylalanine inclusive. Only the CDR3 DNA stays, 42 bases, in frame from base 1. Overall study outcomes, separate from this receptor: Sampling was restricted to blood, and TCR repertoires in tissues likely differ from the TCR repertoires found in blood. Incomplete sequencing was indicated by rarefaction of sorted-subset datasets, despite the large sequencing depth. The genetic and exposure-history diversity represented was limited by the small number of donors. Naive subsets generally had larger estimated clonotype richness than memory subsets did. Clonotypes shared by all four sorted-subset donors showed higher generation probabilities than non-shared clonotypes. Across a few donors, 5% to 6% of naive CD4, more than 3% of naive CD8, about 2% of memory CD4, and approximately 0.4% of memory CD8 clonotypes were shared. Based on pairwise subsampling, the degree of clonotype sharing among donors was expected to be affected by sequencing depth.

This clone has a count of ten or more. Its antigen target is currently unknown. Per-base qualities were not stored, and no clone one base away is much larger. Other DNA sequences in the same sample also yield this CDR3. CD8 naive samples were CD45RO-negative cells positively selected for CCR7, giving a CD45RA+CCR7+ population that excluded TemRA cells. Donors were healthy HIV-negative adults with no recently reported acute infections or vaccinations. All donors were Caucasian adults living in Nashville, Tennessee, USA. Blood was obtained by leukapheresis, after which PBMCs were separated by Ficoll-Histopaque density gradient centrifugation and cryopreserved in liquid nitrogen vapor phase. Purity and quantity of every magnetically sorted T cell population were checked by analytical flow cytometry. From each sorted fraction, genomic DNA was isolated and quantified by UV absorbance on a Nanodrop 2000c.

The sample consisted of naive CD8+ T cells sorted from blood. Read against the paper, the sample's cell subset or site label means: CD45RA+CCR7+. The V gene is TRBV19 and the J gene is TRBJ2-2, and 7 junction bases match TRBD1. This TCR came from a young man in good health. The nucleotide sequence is TGTGCCAGTAGGAGGGACAGAGACACCGGGGAGCTGTTTTTT. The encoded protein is CASRRDRDTGELFF.